The sequence of this T cell receptor (beta chain) was determined in a study of cytomegalovirus exposure and HLA in healthy donors. This CDR3 region has 17 residues. The germline V and J ends were trimmed by 1 base and 1 base, with 16 bases remaining between them. From germline, CDR1 is LGHNA and CDR2 YNFKEQ. This PCR relied on a set of 60 Vbeta primers and 13 Jbeta primers. Only in-frame clones appear in the TCRdb table, and some are missing; sequencing was by immunoSEQ multiplex PCR. The table records 120,000 or so clones, 82% of them present only once. Sequencing was carried out using PBMCs. V and J are TRBV4-2 and TRBJ2-5, with D maybe TRBD1 (6 bases). The source of this sequence is a male donor in good health and CMV-seropositive. Here the CDR3 DNA reads TGTGCCAGCAGCCAAGGGGGACACACAATACCCCAAGAGACCCAGTACTTC. As protein: CASSQGGHTIPQETQYF.